The rows below give T cell receptor beta chains drawn from one sample of a study of blood T cell repertoires in COVID-19. The assay was immunoSEQ multiplex PCR, and TCRdb's table has in-frame clones only and misses some. In the table there are about 340,000 clones, roughly 90% of which are singletons. Input material: peripheral blood. These receptor sequences come from a woman between 65 and 79 years old with COVID-19, enrolled during active disease. Each CDR3 is given with its conserved first and last residue. The D gene is left open where the match is weak. Only some rows state a clone size, as once, few, many or a class for expanded clones.

J gene: TRBJ1-4
clone size: .
D gene: .
V gene: TRBV5-8
CDR3 DNA: TGTGCCAGCAGCTGCGGGGTGTGGACTTTTAATGAAAAACTGTTTTTT
CDR3 protein: CASSCGVWTFNEKLFF

J gene: TRBJ1-2
clone size: .
D gene: .
V gene: TRBV6-5
CDR3 DNA: TGTGCCAGCAGTTACTCGTCCGGGAACCTAAGAAATGGCTACACCTTC
CDR3 protein: CASSYSSGNLRNGYTF

J gene: TRBJ1-4
clone size: once
D gene: TRBD1
V gene: TRBV28
CDR3 DNA: TGTGCCAGCATTAGACAGGGGGCGGGTTCCGAAAAACTGTTTTTT
CDR3 protein: CASIRQGAGSEKLFF

J gene: TRBJ1-2
clone size: once
D gene: TRBD1
V gene: TRBV28
CDR3 DNA: TGTGCCAGCAGTCCCCCGACAGGGGTCGGTGGCTACACCTTC
CDR3 protein: CASSPPTGVGGYTF

J gene: TRBJ1-5
clone size: .
D gene: TRBD1
V gene: TRBV11-2
CDR3 DNA: TGTGCCAGCAGCCCCACGACAGGGCGTAGCAATCAGCCCCAGCATTTT
CDR3 protein: CASSPTTGRSNQPQHF

J gene: TRBJ1-1
clone size: .
D gene: TRBD1
V gene: TRBV2
CDR3 DNA: TGTGCCAGCAGTCCCGGGACAGGGATGGCTTTCTTT
CDR3 protein: CASSPGTGMAFF

J gene: TRBJ2-7
clone size: .
D gene: .
V gene: TRBV29-1
CDR3 DNA: TGCAGCGTTGAAGATGGGGAGGTTAGAGAGGAGCAGTACTTC
CDR3 protein: CSVEDGEVREEQYF

J gene: TRBJ2-5
clone size: .
D gene: .
V gene: TRBV7-2
CDR3 DNA: TGTGCCAGCAGCTTATTCCAGGGTGAGGCAGAGACCCAGTACTTC
CDR3 protein: CASSLFQGEAETQYF

J gene: TRBJ2-7
clone size: .
D gene: .
V gene: TRBV5-1
CDR3 DNA: TGCGCCAGCAGCTTGGGACAGAGTAACGTGCAGTACTTC
CDR3 protein: CASSLGQSNVQYF

J gene: TRBJ2-5
clone size: .
D gene: .
V gene: TRBV10-3
CDR3 DNA: TGTGCCATCAGGGACAGAAGCCAAGAGACCCAGTACTTC
CDR3 protein: CAIRDRSQETQYF